The 11 T cell receptor beta chains given below trace back to one sample, sequenced in a study of a mutant IDH1 vaccine in newly diagnosed glioma. The protocol was immunoSEQ multiplex PCR, while the TCRdb copy is restricted to in-frame clones and leaves out a portion. The repertoire holds around 60,000 clones, approximately 84% seen once, with less than 5% in the top ten. The time point was: week 23, last vaccination. Alongside topical imiquimod, each dose of vaccine comprised 300 ug of mutant IDH1 20-mer peptide. These receptors have no known antigen. The sequenced sample was PBMCs, obtained from a glioma patient whose treatment included an IDH1 peptide vaccine. The receptors come from a man aged 25 to 45 with glioma.

In its sample, this clone was seen once. V and J are TRBV6-5 and TRBJ1-4; the match to TRBD1 covers 10 bases. This CDR3 has 15 residues. J lost 8 bases, V lost 6 bases, and 9 bases had no gene match. The germline V gene has CDR1 MNHEY and CDR2 SVGAGI. Here the CDR3 DNA reads TGTGCCAGCAGCCGAACCGGGACAGGGGACGAAAAACTGTTTTTT. The encoded protein is CASSRTGTGDEKLFF.

The V call is TRBV7-6, the J call TRBJ1-4; D may be TRBD1 (6 bases). Trimming took off 5 bases at V and 7 bases at J, with 17 bases between the two ends. CDR3 size: 15 residues. The germline V gene encodes CDR1 SGHVS and CDR2 FNYEAQ. The CDR3 region has the DNA TGTGCCAGCAGCCGACAGGCCACGGGGGGTGAAAAACTGTTTTTT. Translation: CASSRQATGGEKLFF.

The chain recombines TRBV4-2 with TRBJ1-2, with D maybe TRBD1 (6 bases). CDR1 and CDR2 (germline): LGHNA, YNFKEQ. The CDR3 has 15 residues. The ends were cut back, 1 base at V and 2 bases at J, with 11 bases in the middle. DNA for the CDR3: TGTGCCAGCAGCCAAGTAGTGACAGGAAACTATGGCTACACCTTC. This gives the protein CASSQVVTGNYGYTF.

This clone was seen just once. The chain carries TRBV10-1 and TRBJ2-3; possible D gene TRBD1, 6 bases. The CDR3 is 15 amino acids. V dropped 4 bases and J dropped 0 bases, with 11 bases sitting between them. Germline V gene data show CDR1 as WNHNN and CDR2 as SYGVQD (reference sequence). Here the CDR3 reads CASSGRTASTDTQYF. The CDR3 DNA is TGCGCCAGCAGTGGACGGACAGCTAGCACAGATACGCAGTATTTT.

The chain couples TRBV2 to TRBJ1-2, with unresolved D. Germline CDR1 is SNHLY and CDR2 is FYNNEI. CDR3 length: 13 residues. V lost 6 bases to trimming and J lost 3 bases, with 11 bases between them. This chain's CDR3 is CASRAFMDYGYTF. The CDR3 DNA reads as TGTGCCAGCAGAGCGTTCATGGACTATGGCTACACCTTC.

J is TRBJ1-6 and V is TRBV11-2; TRBD1 is a possible D gene (6 bases). Germline V lookup: CDR1 SGHAT, CDR2 FQNNGV. V dropped 5 bases and J dropped 8 bases, with 13 bases sitting between them. This CDR3 is 14 amino acids long. Written as DNA, the CDR3 is TGTGCCAGCAGCGGAGGTCAGGGGTATTCACCCCTCCACTTT. This codes for CASSGGQGYSPLHF.

The chain employs TRBV29-1 and TRBJ1-2; D not certain. V was shortened by 3 bases and J by 4 bases, with 12 bases between the two germline ends. This CDR3 is built from 13 residues. The V gene's germline CDR1 is SQVTM and CDR2 ANQGSEA. The DNA of the CDR3 is TGCAGCGTTGAGGCCCAACTTGGCTATGGCTACACCTTC. It codes for CSVEAQLGYGYTF. Full variable domain (outside the CDR3, taken from reference TRBV29-1 and TRBJ1-2): SAVISQKPSRDICQRGTSLTIQCQVDSQVTMMFWYRQQPGQSLTLIATANQGSEATYESGFVIDKFPISRPNLTFSTLTVSNMSPEDSSIYLCSVEAQLGYGYTFGSGTRLTVV.

The rearrangement joins TRBV11-2 to TRBJ2-1; TRBD2 matches 12 bases. V trimming: 5 bases; J trimming: 4 bases; junction bases outside the gene matches: 6. The germline CDR1 and CDR2 sequences are SGHAT and FQNNGV. The CDR3 has 16 residues. The CDR3: CASSDRGLAGYNEQFF. The CDR3 nucleotides read TGTGCCAGCAGCGATCGAGGACTAGCGGGATACAATGAGCAGTTCTTC. The full variable domain, completed using reference TRBV11-2 and TRBJ2-1, is EAGVAQSPRYKIIEKRQSVAFWCNPISGHATLYWYQQILGQGPKLLIQFQNNGVVDDSQLPKDRFSAERLKGVDSTLKIQPAKLEDSAVYLCASSDRGLAGYNEQFFGPGTRLTVL.

The rearrangement links TRBV11-2 to TRBJ1-3; no firm D call. Per germline, CDR1 SGHAT and CDR2 FQNNGV. Trimming took 0 bases from V and 2 from J, leaving 8 bases between them. CDR3 length: 15 amino acids. CDR3 sequence: CASSLDPSAGNTIYF. CDR3 DNA sequence: TGTGCCAGCAGCTTAGATCCGTCTGCTGGAAACACCATATATTTT.

The chain uses TRBV10-1 and TRBJ1-6, with 10 bases identical to TRBD1. Germline CDR1 WNHNN, CDR2 SYGVQD (reference sequence). The CDR3 length is 14 residues. The V and J ends lost 6 bases and 7 bases, in that order; junction bases with no gene match: 3. The CDR3 region is CASSGGQGNSPLHF. The CDR3 bases are TGCGCCAGCAGCGGGGGACAGGGGAATTCACCCCTCCACTTT.

This clone was seen a handful of times. This chain connects TRBV19 to TRBJ1-2; D is perhaps TRBD1 (5 bases). Germline V CDR1 and CDR2: LNHDA, SQIVND (reference sequence). V was trimmed by 1 base and J by 7 bases, leaving 13 bases between them. This CDR3 spans 14 amino acids. CDR3 DNA: TGTGCCAGTAGTATAGCAGGGTCCGTGGTTGGCTACACCTTC. This encodes CASSIAGSVVGYTF.